The present T cell receptor (beta chain) was sequenced within a study of blood T cell repertoires in COVID-19. Study summary: Samples came from the United States, Italy and Spain, spanning acute and convalescent COVID-19. Sources were T cells, B-cell-depleted T cells, or PBMCs; the material itself was cDNA or gDNA.

The germline CDR1 and CDR2 sequences are LGHDT and YNNKEL (reference sequence). CDR3 length equals 12 residues. V lost 3 bases and J lost 5, with 7 bases in between. Enrolment of Seattle patients took place during active infection, and they were followed longitudinally. Clones were read by immunoSEQ multiplex PCR, and TCRdb kept only the in-frame ones, dropping some. The table lists almost 200,000 clones, about 85% of them singletons. Sequencing input: peripheral blood. The genes are TRBV3-1 (or the pseudogene TRBV3-2) and TRBJ2-5, with unresolved D. This TCR derives from a woman between 35 and 50 years old with COVID-19, enrolled during active disease. The CDR3 loop reads CASSQGRETQYF. The CDR3 DNA is TGTGCCAGCAGCCAGGGCAGGGAGACCCAGTACTTC.